This TCR beta chain was recovered during a study of T cell repertoires in cytomegalovirus infection. Study-wide context: Well-studied HLA-B-restricted CMV epitopes were used in the study alongside recently identified HLA-C-restricted ones. From public TCR beta signatures came an indication of both CMV infection and matching HLA type.

This clonotype was recorded a few times. Its antigen remains unknown. Study-wide results and caveats: Dominating the ex vivo response were TCR beta clonotypes that were CMV-specific and HLA-C-restricted. Based on cumulative public TCR beta family frequency, carriers of CMV plus the relevant HLA were identified.

The CDR3 loop spans 13 amino acids. CDR1 and CDR2 (germline): KGHDR, SFDVKD. V lost 7 bases, J lost 2 bases, and 10 bases lay in between. MiXCR, applied by TCRdb to the reads, yields one record per CDR3 protein. The sample yields fewer than 1,000,000 distinct CDR3 sequences, less than 35% seen once. The origin of this receptor is a human donor in good health (CMV status not recorded). Some clones in this sample may be carry-over from other donors' samples. The source material was cultured CD8+ T cells from PBMCs, sampled from culture after CMV antigen stimulation. The chain employs TRBV24-1 and TRBJ1-1, with D maybe TRBD1 (5 bases). CDR3 loop: CATSRDFNTEAFF. As DNA, the CDR3 is TGTGCCACCAGCCGGGACTTCAACACTGAAGCTTTCTTT.